The 24 T cell receptor beta chains listed next were all sequenced from one sample in a study of cytomegalovirus exposure and HLA in healthy donors (dated 2017 in TCRdb). Libraries came from the immunoSEQ multiplex PCR assay. A mixture of 60 forward primers for TCR Vbeta segments and 13 reverse primers for TCR Jbeta segments was used in the multiplex PCR. Drawn from immuneACCESS, this table holds only the in-frame rearrangements with V and J called that TCRdb kept. Clones are partly lost; checked studies trace under half to an unresolved V gene and leave the rest unexplained. The sample has some 200,000 clones on record, 65% to 85% of them singletons. The ten largest clonotypes hold roughly 0.1% of the sample. The specimen was PBMCs. The receptors come from a boy younger than 10 in good health and CMV-seronegative.

V gene TRBV5-6 combines with J gene TRBJ2-1; 11 bases match TRBD2. Germline CDR1 SGHDT, CDR2 YYEEEE. This CDR3 has 14 amino acids. The V segment lost 4 bases and the J segment 13 bases; nucleotides outside the gene matches: 10. DNA of the CDR3: TGTGCCAGCAGCCGAGACAGACTAGCGGGGAAACAGTTCTTC. Protein product: CASSRDRLAGKQFF.

The chain is built from TRBV7-9 and TRBJ2-1; D unresolved. The CDR3 is made up of 17 amino acids. Germline CDR1 SEHNR, CDR2 FQNEAQ (reference sequence). V was pared by 5 bases and J by 4 bases, with 21 bases between. DNA for the CDR3: TGTGCCAGCAGCCGAGAAAAGAGTCTAAAGCGATACAATGAGCAGTTCTTC. Encoded protein: CASSREKSLKRYNEQFF.

V and J are TRBV5-4 and TRBJ2-5, with TRBD1 identical over 7 bases. CDR3 size: 15 residues. Germline loops: CDR1 SGHNT, CDR2 YYREEE (reference sequence). The V and J ends lost 1 base and 5 bases, in that order; junction bases with no gene match: 8. CDR3 DNA: TGTGCCAGCAGCTTGATGACAGGGATAGGTGAGACCCAGTACTTC. This encodes CASSLMTGIGETQYF.

The chain joins TRBV5-5 to TRBJ2-1; 12 bases align to TRBD2. This CDR3 region has 15 residues. The V and J ends lost 0 bases and 8 bases, in that order; junction bases with no gene match: 3. CDR1 SGHKS and CDR2 YYEKEE come from the germline V gene (reference sequence). The chain's CDR3 is CASSLGLAGVYEQFF. The CDR3 nucleotides read TGTGCCAGCAGCTTGGGACTAGCGGGGGTCTATGAGCAGTTCTTC.

Regarding this clone: The junction shows a germline mismatch at one end, possibly a read error. The V gene is TRBV5-1, the J gene TRBJ2-6; D might be TRBD2 (5 bases). The CDR3 consists of 18 residues. The germline gives CDR1 SGHRS, CDR2 YFSETQ. As DNA, the CDR3 is TGCGCCAGCAGCTTGTATCCACGGGGTAACTCTGAGGCCAACGTCCTGACTTTC. Translated, it gives CASSLYPRGNSEANVLTF.

The chain is built from TRBV18 and TRBJ1-6; D call uncertain. V was clipped by 6 bases and J by 0 bases, with 12 bases between them. CDR3 length equals 16 residues. The germline CDR1 and CDR2 sequences are KGHSH and LQKENI. The CDR3 reads CASSPAGSSYNSPLHF. CDR3 in DNA: TGTGCCAGCTCCCCGGCAGGAAGCTCCTATAATTCACCCCTCCACTTT.

The genes are TRBV5-1 and TRBJ2-5; 10 positions agree with TRBD2. V lost 4 bases, J lost 2 bases, and 2 bases stayed unmatched. From germline, CDR1 is SGHRS and CDR2 YFSETQ. The CDR3 sequence is 14 residues long. The CDR3 here is CASSLTSGQETQYF. In DNA form, the CDR3 reads TGCGCCAGCAGCCTGACTAGCGGGCAAGAGACCCAGTACTTC.

In its sample, this clone was seen a few times. The chain uses TRBV7-9 and TRBJ1-2, with 7 bases aligning to TRBD1. J gave up 6 bases and V 3 bases, and 10 bases lay outside the gene matches. The V gene's germline CDR1 is SEHNR and CDR2 FQNEAQ (reference sequence). The CDR3 totals 15 residues. CDR3 in DNA: TGTGCCAGCAGCTTTGTAACGACAGGGAGGCATGGCTACACCTTC. Residues: CASSFVTTGRHGYTF.

This chain connects TRBV5-1 to TRBJ2-3; 8 positions agree with TRBD2. Germline V gives CDR1 SGHRS, CDR2 YFSETQ. The V and J ends lost 4 bases and 2 bases, in that order; junction bases with no gene match: 12. The CDR3 is 17 residues long. CDR3 bases: TGCGCCAGCAGCCCCCTCCGTAGCGGGGCCCCCACAGATACGCAGTATTTT. It specifies CASSPLRSGAPTDTQYF. Complete variable domain (other parts from reference TRBV5-1 and TRBJ2-3): KAGVTQTPRYLIKTRGQQVTLSCSPISGHRSVSWYQQTPGQGLQFLFEYFSETQRNKGNFPGRFSGRQFSNSRSEMNVSTLELGDSALYLCASSPLRSGAPTDTQYFGPGTRLTVL.

This clone was seen a handful of times. The genes are TRBV4-3 and TRBJ1-3; D unresolved. The CDR3 consists of 14 residues. The V and J ends lost 3 bases and 6 bases respectively, with 12 bases between them. Germline CDR1 is LGHNA and CDR2 is YSLEER. The CDR3 bases are TGCGCCAGCAGCCACGTAAGCCGGGAAAACACCATATATTTT. It is translated as CASSHVSRENTIYF.

The chain employs TRBV7-9 and TRBJ2-3, with 7 bases that match TRBD1. The CDR3 runs to 15 residues. V was pared by 5 bases and J by 0 bases, with 5 bases of the junction left unmatched. Per germline, CDR1 SEHNR and CDR2 FQNEAQ (reference sequence). CDR3 protein: CASSLIGGSTDTQYF. CDR3 in DNA: TGTGCCAGCAGCCTTATAGGGGGCAGCACAGATACGCAGTATTTT. The full variable domain, in which reference TRBV7-9 and TRBJ2-3 provide the parts outside the CDR3, is DTGVSQNPRHKITKRGQNVTFRCDPISEHNRLYWYRQTLGQGPEFLTYFQNEAQLEKSRLLSDRFSAERPKGSFSTLEIQRTEQGDSAMYLCASSLIGGSTDTQYFGPGTRLTVL.

The chain is built from TRBV19 and TRBJ2-5; D gene unclear. The V and J ends lost 5 bases and 4 bases respectively, with 14 bases between them. Germline V gene lookup returns CDR1 LNHDA and CDR2 SQIVND (reference sequence). This CDR3 has 14 residues. DNA for the CDR3: TGTGCCAGTAGTCCCACCCTTCGCAGAGAGACCCAGTACTTC. It specifies CASSPTLRRETQYF.

As for this clone: One end of the junction is discordant with germline, which a read error may explain. This same CDR3 is encoded by further DNA sequences in the sample. The chain uses TRBV6-6 and TRBJ1-2, with a weak D call TRBD1 (6 bases). Per germline, CDR1 MNHNY and CDR2 SVGAGI (reference sequence). The CDR3 runs to 14 residues. The CDR3 loop is CASSYWGGLYGYTF. The CDR3 nucleotides are TGCGCCAGCAGTTACTGGGGGGGCCTATATGGCTACACCTTC.

The genes are TRBV6-5 and TRBJ2-5; possibly TRBD1 for D (6 bases). The CDR3 is made up of 15 amino acids. The germline V gene encodes CDR1 MNHEY and CDR2 SVGAGI. The V gene lost 4 bases and the J gene lost 5 bases, with 17 bases spanning the gap. This chain's CDR3 is CASSSHAGVRETQYF. The DNA for the CDR3 is TGTGCCAGCAGTTCTCACGCAGGGGTTCGGGAGACCCAGTACTTC.

The J gene is TRBJ1-4, the V gene TRBV4-2, with D possibly TRBD1 on 5 matching bases. Per the germline V gene, CDR1 is LGHNA and CDR2 is YNFKEQ. V lost 0 bases and J lost 5, with 19 bases in between. This CDR3 is 18 amino acids long. The CDR3: CASSQEEVTGTLNEKLFF. The CDR3 bases are TGTGCCAGCAGCCAAGAAGAGGTAACAGGAACCTTAAATGAAAAACTGTTTTTT.

The chain combines TRBV9 with TRBJ1-2; D is possibly TRBD1 (6 bases). From germline, CDR1 is SGDLS and CDR2 YYNGEE. The CDR3 loop spans 15 amino acids. V was cut by 0 bases and J by 5 bases, with 14 bases left in between. Here the CDR3 reads CASSVDHKGGYGYTF. CDR3 in DNA: TGTGCCAGCAGCGTAGACCATAAAGGGGGATATGGCTACACCTTC.

This rearrangement joins TRBV6-5 to TRBJ2-6; TRBD2 might be the D (6 bases). Per germline, CDR1 MNHEY and CDR2 SVGAGI. The CDR3 is 16 amino acids. V was trimmed by 3 bases and J by 4 bases, leaving 13 bases between them. CDR3 nucleotide sequence: TGTGCCAGCAGTTATGCGGGGTACTCCGGGGCCAACGTCCTGACTTTC. Protein: CASSYAGYSGANVLTF.

This chain connects TRBV7-9 to TRBJ1-2, with 7 bases identical to TRBD1. In germline, CDR1 is SEHNR, CDR2 FQNEAQ (reference sequence). CDR3 length: 14 residues. Trimming removed 1 base from V and 7 bases from J; junction bases left unmatched: 6. The CDR3 DNA sequence: TGTGCCAGCAGCTTAGGACAGGGAAGTTTTGGCTACACCTTC. This sequence encodes CASSLGQGSFGYTF.

V gene TRBV6-6 combines with J gene TRBJ2-1, with D perhaps TRBD2 (6 bases). The CDR3 consists of 15 residues. The V end lost 6 bases, the J end lost 6 bases, and 18 bases lay between the germline ends. Germline loops: CDR1 MNHNY, CDR2 SVGAGI (reference sequence). The DNA of the CDR3 is TGTGCCAGCAGCGCCGGCTTGCGGGACCCCAATGAGCAGTTCTTC. Encoded protein: CASSAGLRDPNEQFF.

The CDR3 is CASSLGGGRTGELFF. The CDR3 region has the DNA TGTGCCAGCAGCTTAGGCGGGGGGCGCACCGGGGAGCTGTTTTTT. The J gene is TRBJ2-2, the V gene TRBV7-2; 8 bases are a match to TRBD2. The V segment lost 1 base and the J segment 4 bases; nucleotides outside the gene matches: 2. Germline values: CDR1 SGHTA, CDR2 FQGNSA. The CDR3 is 15 residues long.

V and J are TRBV2 and TRBJ2-2; TRBD1 matches 7 bases. The germline gives CDR1 SNHLY, CDR2 FYNNEI. Trimming cost V 6 bases and J 7 bases; bases outside gene matches: 11. The CDR3 runs to 15 residues. The CDR3 DNA reads TGTGCCAGCAGCATTCTAGACAGGGTGGTCGGGGAGCTGTTTTTT. Its translation: CASSILDRVVGELFF.

In nucleotides, the CDR3 is TGTGCCAGCAGTGGGCGGACAGGCTATAATTCACCCCTCCACTTT. Residues: CASSGRTGYNSPLHF. V is TRBV6-1 and J is TRBJ1-6, with 7 bases lining up with TRBD1. Looked up from germline, CDR1 is MNHNS and CDR2 is SASEGT. The CDR3 runs 15 residues. The ends lost 4 bases at V and 3 bases at J; junction bases unmatched: 3.

This clone has only one observation. The chain employs TRBV7-9 and TRBJ2-7; 7 bases line up with TRBD1. Germline lookup yields CDR1 SEHNR and CDR2 FQNEAQ (reference sequence). The CDR3 has 16 residues. J gave up 3 bases and V 1 base, and 9 bases lay outside the gene matches. The CDR3 nucleotides read TGTGCCAGCAGCTTAGGGACGGGACAGCCAAGCTACGAGCAGTACTTC. As protein: CASSLGTGQPSYEQYF.

The V call is TRBV10-3, the J call TRBJ2-1; D is possibly TRBD2 (6 bases). This CDR3 spans 16 amino acids. The V end was cut by 1 base, the J end by 4 bases, with 14 bases between. Germline assignment: CDR1 ENHRY and CDR2 SYGVKD. CDR3 coding DNA: TGTGCCATCAGTGAGTTCTCGGGACTCGTATACAATGAGCAGTTCTTC. Translation: CAISEFSGLVYNEQFF.